Included here is one T cell receptor (beta chain) sequence, with context. TCRdb reprocessed the RT-PCR reads via MiXCR and lists one record per CDR3 protein. The sample holds approximately 720,000 distinct CDR3 sequences, approximately 15% seen once. CDR3 length: 17 amino acids. V gave up 2 bases and J gave up 0 bases, with 14 bases separating them. CDR1 is KGHSH and CDR2 is LQKENI in the germline V gene. The clonotype was recovered from a female donor in good health, serving as a healthy control. This chain joins TRBV18 and TRBJ1-3; D gene unclear. What was sequenced was memory CD4+ T cells from blood. The CDR3 DNA follows: TGTGCCAGCTCACCAAGCGAGGGAACGAGCTCTGGAAACACCATATATTTT. It encodes CASSPSEGTSSGNTIYF. The full variable domain, its missing parts supplied by reference TRBV18 and TRBJ1-3, is NAGVMQNPRHLVRRRGQEARLRCSPMKGHSHVYWYRQLPEEGLKFMVYLQKENIIDESGMPKERFSAEFPKEGPSILRIQQVVRGDSAAYFCASSPSEGTSSGNTIYFGEGSWLTVV.